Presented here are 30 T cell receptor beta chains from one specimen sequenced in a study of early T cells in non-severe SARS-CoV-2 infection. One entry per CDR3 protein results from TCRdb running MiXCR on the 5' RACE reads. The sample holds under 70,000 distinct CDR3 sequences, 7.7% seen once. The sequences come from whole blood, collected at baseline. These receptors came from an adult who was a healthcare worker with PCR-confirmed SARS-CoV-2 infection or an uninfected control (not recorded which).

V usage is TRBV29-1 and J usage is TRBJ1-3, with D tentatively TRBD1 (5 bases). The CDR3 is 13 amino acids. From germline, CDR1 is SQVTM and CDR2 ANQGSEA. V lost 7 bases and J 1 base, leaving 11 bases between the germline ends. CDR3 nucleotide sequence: TGCAGCGGGAAAGACAGTTCTGGAAACACCATATATTTT. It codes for CSGKDSSGNTIYF.

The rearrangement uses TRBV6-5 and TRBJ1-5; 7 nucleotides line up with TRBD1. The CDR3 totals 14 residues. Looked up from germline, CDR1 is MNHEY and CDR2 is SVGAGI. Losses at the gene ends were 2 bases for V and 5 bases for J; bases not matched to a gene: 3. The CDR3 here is CASSYRDRHQPQHF. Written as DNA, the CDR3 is TGTGCCAGCAGTTACAGGGACAGACATCAGCCCCAGCATTTT.

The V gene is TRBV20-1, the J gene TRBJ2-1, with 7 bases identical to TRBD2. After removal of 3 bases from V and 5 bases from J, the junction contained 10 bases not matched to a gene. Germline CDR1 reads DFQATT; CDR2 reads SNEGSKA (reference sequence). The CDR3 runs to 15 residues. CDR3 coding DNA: TGCAGTGCTAGCCGGCGAGCGGGATTTAACAATGAGCAGTTCTTC. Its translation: CSASRRAGFNNEQFF.

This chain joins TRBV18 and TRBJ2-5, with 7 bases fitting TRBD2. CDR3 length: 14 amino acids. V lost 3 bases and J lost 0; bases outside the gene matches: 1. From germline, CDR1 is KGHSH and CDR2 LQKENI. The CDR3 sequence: CASSPTSDQETQYF. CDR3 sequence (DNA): TGTGCCAGCTCACCTACTAGCGACCAAGAGACCCAGTACTTC.

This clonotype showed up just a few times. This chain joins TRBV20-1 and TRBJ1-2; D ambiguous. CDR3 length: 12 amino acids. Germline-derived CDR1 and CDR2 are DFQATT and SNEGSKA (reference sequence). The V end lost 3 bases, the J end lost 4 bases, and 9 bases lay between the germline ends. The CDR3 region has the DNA TGCAGTGCTAGGAGGTCTGGCTATGGCTACACCTTC. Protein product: CSARRSGYGYTF.

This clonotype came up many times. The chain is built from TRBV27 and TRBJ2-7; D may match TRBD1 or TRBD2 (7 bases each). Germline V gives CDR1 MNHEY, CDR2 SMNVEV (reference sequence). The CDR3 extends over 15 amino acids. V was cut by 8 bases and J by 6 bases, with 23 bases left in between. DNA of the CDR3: TGTGCCAGCGCTTGGAAGGGGGCGGGAGAGGGCGAGCAGTACTTC. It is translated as CASAWKGAGEGEQYF.

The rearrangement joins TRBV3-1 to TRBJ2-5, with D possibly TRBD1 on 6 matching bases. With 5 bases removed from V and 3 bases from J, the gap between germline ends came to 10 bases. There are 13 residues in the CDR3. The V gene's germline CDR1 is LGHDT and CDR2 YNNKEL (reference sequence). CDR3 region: CASSLRTEETQYF. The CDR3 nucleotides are TGTGCCAGCAGCTTAAGGACAGAAGAGACCCAGTACTTC.

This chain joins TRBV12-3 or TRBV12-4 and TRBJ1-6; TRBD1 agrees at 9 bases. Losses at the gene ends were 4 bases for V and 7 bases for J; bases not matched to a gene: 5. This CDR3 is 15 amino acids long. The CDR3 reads CASSWGTGRNSPLHF. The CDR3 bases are TGTGCCAGCAGTTGGGGGACAGGGAGAAATTCACCCCTCCACTTT.

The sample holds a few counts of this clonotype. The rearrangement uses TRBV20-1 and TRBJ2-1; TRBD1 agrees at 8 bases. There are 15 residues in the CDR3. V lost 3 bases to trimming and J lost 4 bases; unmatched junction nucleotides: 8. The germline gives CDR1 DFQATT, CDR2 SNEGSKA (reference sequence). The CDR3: CSARAGGNFYNEQFF. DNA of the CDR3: TGCAGTGCTAGGGCAGGGGGCAACTTTTACAATGAGCAGTTCTTC.

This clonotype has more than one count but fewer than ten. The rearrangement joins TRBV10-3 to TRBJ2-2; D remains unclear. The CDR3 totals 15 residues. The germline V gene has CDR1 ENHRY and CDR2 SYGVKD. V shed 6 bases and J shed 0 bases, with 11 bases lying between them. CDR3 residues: CAIRRTTANTGELFF. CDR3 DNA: TGTGCCATCAGGCGGACGACCGCGAACACCGGGGAGCTGTTTTTT.

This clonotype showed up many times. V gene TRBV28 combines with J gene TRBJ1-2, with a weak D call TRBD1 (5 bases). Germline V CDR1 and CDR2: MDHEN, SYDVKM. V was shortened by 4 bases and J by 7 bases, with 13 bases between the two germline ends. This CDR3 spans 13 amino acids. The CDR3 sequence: CASSSQGMGGYTF. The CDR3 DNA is TGTGCCAGCAGTTCTCAGGGAATGGGTGGCTACACCTTC.

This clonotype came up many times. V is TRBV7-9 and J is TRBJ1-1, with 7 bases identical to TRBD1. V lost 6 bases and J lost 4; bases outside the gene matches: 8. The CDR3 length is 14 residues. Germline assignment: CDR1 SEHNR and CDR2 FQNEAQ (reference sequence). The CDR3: CASSSGTAGTEAFF. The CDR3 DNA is TGTGCCAGCAGTTCCGGGACAGCGGGCACTGAAGCTTTCTTT.

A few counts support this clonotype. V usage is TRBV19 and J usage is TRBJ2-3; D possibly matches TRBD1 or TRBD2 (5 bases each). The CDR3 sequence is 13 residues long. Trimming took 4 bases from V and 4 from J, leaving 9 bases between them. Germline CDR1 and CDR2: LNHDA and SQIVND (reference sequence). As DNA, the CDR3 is TGTGCCAGTAGTACGCCGGGACCAGATACGCAGTATTTT. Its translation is CASSTPGPDTQYF.

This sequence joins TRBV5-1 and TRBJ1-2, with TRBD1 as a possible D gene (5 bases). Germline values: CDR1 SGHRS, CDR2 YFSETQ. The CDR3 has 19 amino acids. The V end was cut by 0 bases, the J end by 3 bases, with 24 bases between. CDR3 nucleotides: TGCGCCAGCAGCTTGGTAGGTCCAGCCGGGACTCTTTTGGACTATGGCTACACCTTC. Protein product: CASSLVGPAGTLLDYGYTF.

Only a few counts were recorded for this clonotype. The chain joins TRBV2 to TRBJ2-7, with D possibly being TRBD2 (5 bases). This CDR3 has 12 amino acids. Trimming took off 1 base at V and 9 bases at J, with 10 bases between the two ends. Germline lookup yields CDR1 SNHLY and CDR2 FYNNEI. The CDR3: CASSEGGGGQYF. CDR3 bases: TGTGCCAGCAGTGAAGGAGGTGGAGGGCAGTACTTC.

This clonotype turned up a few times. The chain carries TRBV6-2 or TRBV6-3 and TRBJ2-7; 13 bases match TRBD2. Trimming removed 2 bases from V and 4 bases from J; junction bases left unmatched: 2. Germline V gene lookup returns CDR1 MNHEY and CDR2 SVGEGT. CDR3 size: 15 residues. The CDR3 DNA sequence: TGTGCCAGCAGTTACCAGGGACTAGCGGGATACGAGCAGTACTTC. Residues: CASSYQGLAGYEQYF.

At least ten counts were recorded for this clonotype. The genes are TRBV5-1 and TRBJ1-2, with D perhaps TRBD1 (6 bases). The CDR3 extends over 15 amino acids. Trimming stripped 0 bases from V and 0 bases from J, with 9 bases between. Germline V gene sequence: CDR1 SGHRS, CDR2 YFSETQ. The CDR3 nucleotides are TGCGCCAGCAGCTTGGGACAGGCCACTAACTATGGCTACACCTTC. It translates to CASSLGQATNYGYTF.

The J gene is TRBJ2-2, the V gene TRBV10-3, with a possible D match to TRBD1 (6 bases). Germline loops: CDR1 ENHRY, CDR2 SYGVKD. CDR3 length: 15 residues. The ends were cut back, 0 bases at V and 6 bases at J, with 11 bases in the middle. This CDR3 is CAISESITGPGELFF. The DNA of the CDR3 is TGTGCCATCAGTGAGTCGATCACAGGGCCCGGGGAGCTGTTTTTT.

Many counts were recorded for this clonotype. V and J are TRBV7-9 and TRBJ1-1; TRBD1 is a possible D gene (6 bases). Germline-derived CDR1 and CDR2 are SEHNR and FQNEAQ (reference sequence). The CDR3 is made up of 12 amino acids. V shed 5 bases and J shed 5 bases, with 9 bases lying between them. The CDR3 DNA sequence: TGTGCCAGCAGCGAACAGGGTACTGAAGCTTTCTTT. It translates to CASSEQGTEAFF. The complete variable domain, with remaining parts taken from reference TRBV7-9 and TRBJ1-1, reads DTGVSQNPRHKITKRGQNVTFRCDPISEHNRLYWYRQTLGQGPEFLTYFQNEAQLEKSRLLSDRFSAERPKGSFSTLEIQRTEQGDSAMYLCASSEQGTEAFFGQGTRLTVV.

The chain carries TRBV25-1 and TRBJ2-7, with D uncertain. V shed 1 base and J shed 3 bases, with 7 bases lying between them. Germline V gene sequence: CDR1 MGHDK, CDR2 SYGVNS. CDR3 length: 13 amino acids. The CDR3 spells CASSESAYYEQYF. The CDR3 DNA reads TGTGCCAGCAGTGAATCTGCATACTACGAGCAGTACTTC.

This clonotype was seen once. This CDR3 is CASTPSPSDTQYF. The CDR3 DNA follows: TGTGCCAGCACCCCGTCCCCCTCCGATACGCAGTATTTT. This rearrangement joins TRBV7-3 to TRBJ2-3; D uncertain. Trimming cost V 7 bases and J 6 bases, with 14 bases left between them. CDR3 size: 13 residues. Germline V gene lookup returns CDR1 SGHTA and CDR2 FQGTGA.

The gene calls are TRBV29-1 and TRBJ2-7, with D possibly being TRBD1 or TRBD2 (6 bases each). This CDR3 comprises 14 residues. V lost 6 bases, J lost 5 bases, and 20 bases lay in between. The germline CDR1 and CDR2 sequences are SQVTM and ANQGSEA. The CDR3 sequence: CSVVSRVGGHEQYF. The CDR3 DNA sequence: TGCAGCGTCGTAAGCCGGGTCGGGGGCCACGAGCAGTACTTC.

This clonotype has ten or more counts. In nucleotides, the CDR3 is TGTGCCAGCAGTCTCGACAGGGGGCCTACCACTGAAGCTTTCTTT. Amino acid sequence: CASSLDRGPTTEAFF. The chain has TRBV12-3 or TRBV12-4 and TRBJ1-1; 10 bases match TRBD1. The V segment lost 5 bases and the J segment 4 bases; nucleotides outside the gene matches: 7. The CDR3 has 15 amino acids.

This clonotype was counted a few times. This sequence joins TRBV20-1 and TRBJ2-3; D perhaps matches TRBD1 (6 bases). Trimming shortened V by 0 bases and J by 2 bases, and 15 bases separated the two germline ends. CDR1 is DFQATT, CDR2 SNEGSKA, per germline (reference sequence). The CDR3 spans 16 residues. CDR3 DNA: TGCAGTGCTAGAGATCTAGTAAGGGGGAACACAGATACGCAGTATTTT. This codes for CSARDLVRGNTDTQYF.

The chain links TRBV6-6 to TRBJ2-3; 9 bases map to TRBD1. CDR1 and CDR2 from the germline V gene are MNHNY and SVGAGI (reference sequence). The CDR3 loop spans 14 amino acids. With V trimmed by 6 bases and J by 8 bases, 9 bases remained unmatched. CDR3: CASRQGQGIITQYF. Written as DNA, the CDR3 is TGTGCCAGCAGACAAGGACAGGGGATTATTACGCAGTATTTT.

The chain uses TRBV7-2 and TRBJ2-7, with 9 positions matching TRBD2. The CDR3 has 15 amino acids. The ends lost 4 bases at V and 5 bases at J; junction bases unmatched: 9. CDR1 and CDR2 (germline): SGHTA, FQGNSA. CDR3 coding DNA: TGTGCCAGCAGCTATATTACCGGGACTAGCCACGAGCAGTACTTC. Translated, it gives CASSYITGTSHEQYF.

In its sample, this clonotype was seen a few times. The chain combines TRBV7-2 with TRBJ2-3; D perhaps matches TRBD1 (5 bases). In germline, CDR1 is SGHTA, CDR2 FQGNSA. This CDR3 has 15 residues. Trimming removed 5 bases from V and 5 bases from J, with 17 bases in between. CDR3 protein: CASSRWGQGRDTQYF. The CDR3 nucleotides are TGTGCCAGCAGCCGGTGGGGCCAGGGTAGAGATACGCAGTATTTT.

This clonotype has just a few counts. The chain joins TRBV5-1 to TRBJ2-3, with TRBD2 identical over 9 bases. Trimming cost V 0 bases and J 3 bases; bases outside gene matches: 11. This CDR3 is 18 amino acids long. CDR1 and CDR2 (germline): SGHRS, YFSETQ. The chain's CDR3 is CASSLAMAGGPGTDTQYF. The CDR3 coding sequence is TGCGCCAGCAGCTTGGCTATGGCGGGAGGGCCCGGGACAGATACGCAGTATTTT.

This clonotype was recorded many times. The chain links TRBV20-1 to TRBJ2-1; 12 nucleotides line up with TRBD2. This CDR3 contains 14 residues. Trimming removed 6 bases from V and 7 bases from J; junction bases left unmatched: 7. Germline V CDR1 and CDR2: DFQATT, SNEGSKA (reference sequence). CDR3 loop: CSAERTSGTNEQFF. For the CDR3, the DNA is TGCAGTGCGGAGCGGACTAGCGGGACTAATGAGCAGTTCTTC.

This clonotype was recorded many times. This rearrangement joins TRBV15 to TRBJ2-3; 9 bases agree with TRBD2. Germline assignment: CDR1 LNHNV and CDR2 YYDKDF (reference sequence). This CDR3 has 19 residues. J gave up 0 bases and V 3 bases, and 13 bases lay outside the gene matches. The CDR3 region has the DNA TGTGCCACCAGCAGTCTTACCGGGACTAGCAAAACTAGCACAGATACGCAGTATTTT. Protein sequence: CATSSLTGTSKTSTDTQYF.